In this sample, the clone carrying this TCR beta chain turned up many times. Its target is not known. TCRbeta library preparation incorporated unique molecular identifiers. TCRdb called the PCR reads again in MiXCR, with one record for every CDR3 protein. Here the sample spans hundreds of thousands of distinct CDR3 sequences, about an eighth being singletons. These data belong to a study of T-cell reconstitution after alpha-beta-depleted transplantation in children. Study-wide points: About two months after transplant, alpha-beta T cells reportedly came from several hundred expanded graft clones.

The CDR3 runs to 18 residues. V dropped 2 bases and J dropped 8 bases, with 25 bases sitting between them. Germline V gene data show CDR1 as SGHTA and CDR2 as FQGTGA. Material: PBMCs, obtained before TCRalphabeta/CD19-depleted stem cell transplant. This receptor was identified in a girl aged 2 to 10 with congenital amegakaryocytic thrombocytopenia, due to receive a stem cell transplant. The chain is built from TRBV7-3 and TRBJ2-1; D might be TRBD1 (5 bases). The CDR3 loop is CASSLGRPTGAAGYEQFF. In nucleotides, the CDR3 is TGTGCCAGCAGCTTAGGTAGACCTACAGGAGCCGCTGGGTATGAGCAGTTCTTC. Variable domain in full (rest from reference TRBV7-3 and TRBJ2-1): GAGVSQTPSNKVTEKGKYVELRCDPISGHTALYWYRQSLGQGPEFLIYFQGTGAADDSGLPNDRFFAVRPEGSVSTLKIQRTERGDSAVYLCASSLGRPTGAAGYEQFFGPGTRLTVL.